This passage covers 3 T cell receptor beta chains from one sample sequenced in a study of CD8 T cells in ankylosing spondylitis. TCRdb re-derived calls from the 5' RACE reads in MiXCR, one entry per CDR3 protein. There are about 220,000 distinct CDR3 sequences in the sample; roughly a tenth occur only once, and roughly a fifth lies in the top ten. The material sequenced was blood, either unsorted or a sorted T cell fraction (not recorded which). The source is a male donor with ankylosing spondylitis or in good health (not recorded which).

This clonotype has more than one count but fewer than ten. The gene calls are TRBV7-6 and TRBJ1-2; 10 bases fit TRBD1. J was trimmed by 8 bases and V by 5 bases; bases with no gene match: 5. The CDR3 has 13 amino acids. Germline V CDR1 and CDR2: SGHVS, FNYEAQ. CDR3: CASSTRDRGGYTF. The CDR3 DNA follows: TGTGCCAGCAGCACCCGGGACAGGGGAGGCTACACCTTC. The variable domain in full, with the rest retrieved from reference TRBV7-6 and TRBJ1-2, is GAGVSQSPRYKVTKRGQDVALRCDPISGHVSLYWYRQALGQGPEFLTYFNYEAQQDKSGLPNDRFSAERPEGSISTLTIQRTEQRDSAMYRCASSTRDRGGYTFGSGTRLTVV.

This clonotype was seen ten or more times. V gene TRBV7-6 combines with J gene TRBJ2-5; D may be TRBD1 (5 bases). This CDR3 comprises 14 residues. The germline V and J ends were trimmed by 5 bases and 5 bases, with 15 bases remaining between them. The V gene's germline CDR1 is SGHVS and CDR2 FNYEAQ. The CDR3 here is CASSQGPGRETQYF. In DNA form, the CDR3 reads TGTGCCAGCAGCCAGGGCCCGGGCCGGGAGACCCAGTACTTC.

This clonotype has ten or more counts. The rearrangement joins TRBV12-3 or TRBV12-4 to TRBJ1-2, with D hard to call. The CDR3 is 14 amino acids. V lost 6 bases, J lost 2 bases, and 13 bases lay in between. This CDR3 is CASRGSLINYGYTF. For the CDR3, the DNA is TGTGCCAGCAGGGGCTCGCTGATAAACTATGGCTACACCTTC.